The 22 T cell receptor beta chains below come from one sample, sequenced in a study of shared clonotypes between healthy human individuals. Here immunoSEQ multiplex PCR was the method, and the copy in TCRdb shows in-frame clones only, minus some. The sample yields over 2 million clones, 85% to 95% seen once. The naive CD8 subset, CD45RO-negative cells positively selected for CCR7, excluded terminally differentiated effector memory CD45RA+ cells. Sequenced: naive CD8+ T cells sorted from blood. The receptor source for this set is a man aged 18 to 30 in good health.

The chain uses TRBV6-6 and TRBJ2-3; tentative D call: TRBD1 (5 bases). V gave up 2 bases and J gave up 0 bases, with 12 bases separating them. The CDR3 sequence is 16 residues long. Looked up from germline, CDR1 is MNHNY and CDR2 is SVGAGI (reference sequence). The CDR3 spells CASSYLDSYSTDTQYF. The CDR3 nucleotides are TGTGCCAGCAGTTACCTAGACAGCTATAGCACAGATACGCAGTATTTT.

The rearrangement links TRBV19 to TRBJ2-1, with TRBD2 matching over 13 bases. CDR3 size: 17 residues. Germline assignment: CDR1 LNHDA and CDR2 SQIVND (reference sequence). Unmatched junction bases numbered 5, after V lost 4 bases and J lost 2 bases. CDR3 sequence reads: CASSTRTSGSTYNEQFF. The CDR3 nucleotides read TGTGCCAGTAGTACAAGGACTAGCGGGAGTACCTACAATGAGCAGTTCTTC.

This clone was observed a single time. This rearrangement joins TRBV4-1 to TRBJ2-1; D possibly uses TRBD1 or TRBD2 (5 bases each). V lost 1 base and J 9 bases, leaving 19 bases between the germline ends. CDR1 is MGHRA, CDR2 YSYEKL, per germline. The CDR3 contains 16 residues. The DNA of the CDR3 is TGCGCCAGCAGCCAAGTGGACTGGGGCGTTCATGTTGAGCAGTTCTTC. It translates to CASSQVDWGVHVEQFF.

A word on this clone: A junction boundary mismatches the germline segment, possibly from a read error. The genes are TRBV6-5 and TRBJ1-2; TRBD1 matches at 7 bases. Per the germline V gene, CDR1 is MNHEY and CDR2 is SVGAGI. The CDR3 is made up of 15 amino acids. The CDR3 DNA reads TGTGCCAGCGGGGGACAGAACCCCTTTAACGATGGCTACACCTTC. It specifies CASGGQNPFNDGYTF.

This sequence joins TRBV4-3 and TRBJ2-3; D remains unclear. The CDR3 extends over 14 amino acids. In germline, CDR1 is LGHNA, CDR2 YSLEER. The V gene lost 0 bases and the J gene lost 0 bases, with 4 bases spanning the gap. CDR3: CASSQESSTDTQYF. Written as DNA, the CDR3 is TGCGCCAGCAGCCAAGAGTCTAGCACAGATACGCAGTATTTT.

This rearrangement joins TRBV23-1 to TRBJ2-2; the D is unclear. TRBV23-1 is given ORF status, its function remaining uncertain. The CDR3 is 15 residues long. V lost 2 bases and J 1 base, leaving 8 bases between the germline ends. CDR3 loop: CASSQLSMNTGELFF. DNA of the CDR3: TGCGCCAGCAGTCAACTCTCGATGAACACCGGGGAGCTGTTTTTT.

V gene TRBV4-1 combines with J gene TRBJ2-7; maybe TRBD2 (5 bases). This CDR3 is built from 14 residues. Germline V gene lookup returns CDR1 MGHRA and CDR2 YSYEKL. V dropped 1 base and J dropped 3 bases, with 10 bases sitting between them. This CDR3 is CASSQVMEVYEQYF. In DNA, the CDR3 is TGCGCCAGCAGCCAAGTTATGGAGGTCTACGAGCAGTACTTC.

The chain carries TRBV7-9 and TRBJ2-2, with D possibly being TRBD2 (7 bases). The CDR3 runs 17 residues. The V end lost 5 bases, the J end lost 5 bases, and 21 bases lay between the germline ends. CDR1 is SEHNR, CDR2 FQNEAQ, per germline (reference sequence). DNA of the CDR3: TGTGCCAGCAGCCCTAATCTCGGGGGGCTTTTGACCGGGGAGCTGTTTTTT. It translates to CASSPNLGGLLTGELFF.

This CDR3 reads CASSSWTTNGYTF. CDR3 sequence (DNA): TGTGCCAGCAGCTCGTGGACAACAAATGGCTACACCTTC. The chain recombines TRBV7-9 with TRBJ1-2, with D perhaps matching TRBD1 (5 bases). Germline assignment: CDR1 SEHNR and CDR2 FQNEAQ (reference sequence). V lost 4 bases to trimming and J lost 6 bases, with 12 bases between them. The CDR3 is made up of 13 amino acids.

The rearrangement uses TRBV4-1 and TRBJ2-5; D gene unclear. Per germline, CDR1 MGHRA and CDR2 YSYEKL. V lost 0 bases and J 2 bases, leaving 10 bases between the germline ends. The CDR3 extends over 15 amino acids. CDR3 in amino acids: CASSQEAREQETQYF. The DNA of the CDR3 is TGCGCCAGCAGCCAAGAAGCGAGAGAACAAGAGACCCAGTACTTC.

This rearrangement joins TRBV5-6 to TRBJ2-5, with D perhaps matching TRBD1 (5 bases). The germline CDR1 and CDR2 sequences are SGHDT and YYEEEE. Trimming shortened V by 0 bases and J by 2 bases, and 11 bases separated the two germline ends. The CDR3 is 15 amino acids. The CDR3 coding sequence is TGTGCCAGCAGCTTGGGACAGCAGGGACAAGAGACCCAGTACTTC. Translating it yields CASSLGQQGQETQYF.

The V and J genes are TRBV29-1 and TRBJ1-1, with D tentatively TRBD1 (5 bases). Germline V lookup: CDR1 SQVTM, CDR2 ANQGSEA. Trimming stripped 2 bases from V and 1 base from J, with 14 bases between. This CDR3 comprises 15 residues. The CDR3 reads CSVESFGGANTEAFF. In DNA, the CDR3 is TGCAGCGTTGAAAGTTTCGGAGGGGCGAACACTGAAGCTTTCTTT. Based on the CDR3 plus reference TRBV29-1 and TRBJ1-1, the full variable domain is SAVISQKPSRDICQRGTSLTIQCQVDSQVTMMFWYRQQPGQSLTLIATANQGSEATYESGFVIDKFPISRPNLTFSTLTVSNMSPEDSSIYLCSVESFGGANTEAFFGQGTRLTVV.

The rearrangement uses TRBV6-5 and TRBJ1-1; TRBD1 might be the D (5 bases). Deletions cut 0 bases from V and 3 bases from J, with 11 bases between. The CDR3 is made up of 15 amino acids. CDR1 and CDR2 (germline): MNHEY, SVGAGI. In nucleotides, the CDR3 is TGTGCCAGCAGTTACTCACCGGGGCGGGACACTGAAGCTTTCTTT. As protein: CASSYSPGRDTEAFF.

About this clone: The identical CDR3 is also encoded by other nucleotide sequences in the sample. The chain recombines TRBV9 with TRBJ2-1; 7 bases align to TRBD2. The J segment lost 3 bases and the V segment lost 1 base, leaving 4 bases of the junction unmatched. Germline CDR1 SGDLS, CDR2 YYNGEE. This CDR3 is 15 amino acids long. The CDR3 here is CASSVSGTNYNEQFF. CDR3 in DNA: TGTGCCAGCAGCGTAAGCGGGACCAACTACAATGAGCAGTTCTTC.

V is TRBV10-2 and J is TRBJ1-1; D might be TRBD1 (5 bases). The CDR3 is 13 amino acids. Germline V gives CDR1 WSHSY, CDR2 SAAADI. Trimming took 10 bases from V and 2 from J, leaving 14 bases between them. CDR3 sequence (DNA): TGCGCCACCCGGGACCACCTAAACACTGAAGCTTTCTTT. Its protein product is CATRDHLNTEAFF.

The V call is TRBV27, the J call TRBJ2-1, with 12 bases that match TRBD1. CDR1 is MNHEY, CDR2 SMNVEV, per germline (reference sequence). Losses at the gene ends were 4 bases for V and 5 bases for J; bases not matched to a gene: 0. The CDR3 sequence is 14 residues long. CDR3 protein: CASSWDRGHNEQFF. The CDR3, as DNA: TGTGCCAGCAGTTGGGACAGGGGGCACAATGAGCAGTTCTTC.

Regarding this clone: This specimen includes other DNA sequences encoding the same CDR3. This chain links TRBV5-6 with TRBJ2-7, with TRBD1 as a possible D gene (6 bases). This CDR3 has 14 amino acids. Germline V gives CDR1 SGHDT, CDR2 YYEEEE. The V and J ends lost 2 bases and 1 base respectively, with 10 bases between them. The CDR3 DNA reads TGTGCCAGCAGCTTTTCGACAGGATCCTACGAGCAGTACTTC. Its protein is CASSFSTGSYEQYF.

This chain connects TRBV7-9 to TRBJ2-3; D remains unclear. The CDR3 spans 14 residues. The V and J ends lost 1 base and 4 bases respectively, with 9 bases between them. The germline V gene has CDR1 SEHNR and CDR2 FQNEAQ (reference sequence). CDR3 residues: CASSLGYGADTQYF. In DNA form, the CDR3 reads TGTGCCAGCAGCTTAGGTTACGGAGCAGATACGCAGTATTTT.

This clone was counted only a few times. The J gene is TRBJ2-1, the V gene TRBV6-5; 7 nucleotides agree with TRBD1. The CDR3 sequence is 14 residues long. From germline, CDR1 is MNHEY and CDR2 SVGAGI. V lost 8 bases, J lost 0 bases, and 4 bases stayed unmatched. The CDR3 nucleotides read TGTGCCAGCGGGACAGCTTCCTCCTACAATGAGCAGTTCTTC. Protein: CASGTASSYNEQFF.

This sequence joins TRBV7-9 and TRBJ2-2, with D uncertain. The CDR3 has 16 amino acids. V dropped 5 bases and J dropped 1 base, with 14 bases sitting between them. CDR1 and CDR2 from the germline V gene are SEHNR and FQNEAQ (reference sequence). The CDR3 DNA reads as TGTGCCAGCAGCCCCGAACACCTCAAGAACACCGGGGAGCTGTTTTTT. It is translated as CASSPEHLKNTGELFF.

The V call is TRBV2, the J call TRBJ2-1; D is undetermined. CDR1 and CDR2 (germline): SNHLY, FYNNEI. The V gene lost 0 bases and the J gene lost 0 bases, with 9 bases spanning the gap. The CDR3 has 16 amino acids. CDR3 loop: CASSEALSSSYNEQFF. CDR3 in DNA: TGTGCCAGCAGTGAAGCGCTTTCGAGCTCCTACAATGAGCAGTTCTTC.

CDR3 nucleotides: TGTGCCAGCAGCCCCGCGGGGTACCCTCTTAACACTGAAGCTTTCTTT. It is translated as CASSPAGYPLNTEAFF. The chain carries TRBV7-2 and TRBJ1-1; D gene unclear. There are 16 residues in the CDR3. The germline V gene has CDR1 SGHTA and CDR2 FQGNSA. Trimming removed 5 bases from V and 2 bases from J, with 18 bases in between.